The present T cell receptor beta chain was sequenced within a study of OX40 agonist ivuxolimab in advanced cancers. Data came from immunoSEQ multiplex PCR; TCRdb stores just in-frame clones and leaves some out. Found here are roughly 25,000 clones, around three quarters of them singletons; the top ten hold 12% to 15%. The CDR3 spans 16 residues. Looked up from germline, CDR1 is SEHNR and CDR2 is FQNEAQ (reference sequence). The V gene lost 1 base and the J gene lost 8 bases, with 20 bases spanning the gap. This material consisted of CD4+ or CD8+ T cells sorted from blood, taken in a trial of the OX40 agonist ivuxolimab. The chain uses TRBV7-9 and TRBJ1-2; D remains ambiguous. The clonotype originates from an adult with an advanced solid tumor such as melanoma, head and neck, liver or kidney cancer. The chain's CDR3 is CASSLGVGIGIGGYTF. CDR3 bases: TGTGCCAGCAGCTTAGGGGTGGGAATCGGCATTGGAGGCTACACCTTC.